This TCR beta chain was documented in a study of shared clonotypes between healthy human individuals (dated by TCRdb to 2020 to 2021). Some background on the complete study: The cohort comprised a couple of women and three men aged 18 to 49 years. For each donor, three plates each were used for CD4 naive and CD4 memory, two plates were used for CD8 naive, and one plate was used for CD8 memory. To estimate repertoire size and how much clonotype sharing occurs between individuals, the study deeply sequenced the blood TCR repertoires of five healthy adults. Different laboratories and diverse techniques were used to prepare libraries and sequence TCR repertoires, to increase sequencing depth and limit assay-specific biases. Each donor's leukapheresis produced roughly between roughly 0.94 and 9.5 billion PBMCs. What the research found in general, with its limitations: Pairwise subsampling indicated that sequencing depth was expected to affect the degree of clonotype sharing among donors. Higher generation probabilities were observed for clonotypes shared by all four sorted-subset donors than for non-shared clonotypes. Estimated clonotype richness was generally larger for naive than for memory subsets. Sampling was restricted to blood, and TCR repertoires in tissue are likely to differ from TCR repertoires in blood. Even with the large sequencing depth, rarefaction of the sorted-subset datasets indicated that sequencing was incomplete. The small number of donors limited the genetic and exposure-history diversity represented. Across a handful of donors, approximately 5% of naive CD4, around 3.5% of naive CD8, 2% to 2.5% of memory CD4, and 0.4% of memory CD8 clonotypes were shared.

From cysteine to phenylalanine, the CDR3 is 14 amino acids long. The sequence is cut down to CDR3 DNA, 42 bases in frame from base 1. Via the germline V gene, CDR1 is MNHNS and CDR2 SASEGT. V is shortened by 5 bases, J by 0 bases, and the region joining them spans 10 bases. Healthy HIV-negative adults with no recently reported acute infections or vaccinations were included as donors. All donors were Caucasian adults living in Nashville, Tennessee, USA. CD4+ T cells were enriched by magnetic negative selection, after which naive cells were positively selected on CD45RA and the negative fraction was taken as the memory subset. Blood was obtained by leukapheresis, after which PBMCs were separated by Ficoll-Histopaque density gradient centrifugation and cryopreserved in liquid nitrogen vapor phase. Analytical flow cytometry was used to check the purity and quantity of each magnetically sorted T cell population. Genomic DNA was isolated from every sorted fraction and measured by UV absorbance on a Nanodrop 2000c.

TCR CDR3 regions were amplified from genomic DNA by multiplex PCR using the deep immunoSEQ assay. For each cell subset, the extracted genomic DNA was distributed evenly across all wells of several immunoSEQ 96-well plates, and each plate served as one replicate. For sorted subsets, about 0.2 ug genomic DNA, equal to about 30,000 T cell genomes, was loaded into each replicate PCR. Purified libraries were measured with a Qubit 3.0 fluorometer, size-checked on a Bioanalyzer 2100, and measured again with the KAPA Library Quantification kit. A separate single-read 150-cycle Illumina NextSeq 550 flow cell was used to sequence each immunoSEQ 96-well plate. The original methods were these. Because only junctional sequences without quality scores were contained in the immunoSEQ output, filtering matching that applied to full-length reads could not be performed. Sequences were annotated with PyIR, a Python wrapper for IgBLAST v1.9, and V/J genes and CDR3 were assigned using IMGT germline references. Reads with weak V/J assignments (E-value above 1e-6), missing CDR3, stop codons, out-of-frame junctions, or ambiguous translated residues were removed. V3J clonotypes were defined as sequences sharing the same inferred V gene, J gene, and CDR3 amino acid sequence. Percentage overlap between repertoires was calculated by dividing the number of shared unique clonotypes by the size of the smaller repertoire. Richness of each repertoire was evaluated using RTK rarefaction, the Chao1 estimator, and Recon v2.1 estimates of unobserved clonotypes. For all TCRbeta clonotypes obtained by the gDNA method from several donors, generation probabilities were computed with OLGA. TCRdb stores this immuneACCESS table with in-frame sequences only. Part of the clones is absent; in the studies checked, under half of the shortfall reflects unresolved V genes, and no reason is known for the rest. Clone size and the V and J calls come from that table; the DNA yielded D and trimming. In this sample the table shows 2,100,000 or so clones, around 95% of which occur a single time. The ten largest clones capture around 0.13% of the sample.

As regards this clone: Its binding antigen is unknown. No base qualities exist here, and no much larger clone lies one base off it.

Recombination connected TRBV6-1 to TRBJ1-2, with no confidently assigned D gene. The receptor was isolated from a man younger than 30 in good health. The sequenced sample was naive CD4+ T cells sorted from blood. Sample cell subset or site, as interpreted from the label and publication: CD45RA+ positively selected. The CDR3 protein: CASSQDGANYGYTF. The DNA sequence is as follows: TGTGCCAGCAGTCAGGACGGAGCTAACTATGGCTACACCTTC.